A single sample is the source of the 20 T cell receptor beta chains below, sequenced in a study of T cell changes during pregnancy in multiple sclerosis. Clones were read by immunoSEQ multiplex PCR, and TCRdb kept only the in-frame ones, dropping some. The sample includes about 44,000 clones, approximately 92% of them seen just once. The input for sequencing was CD4+ T cells from peripheral blood mononuclear cells, taken in the first trimester of pregnancy. The receptors derive from a female donor with multiple sclerosis, enrolled in a pregnancy study.

This chain uses TRBV19 with TRBJ1-5; the match to TRBD1 covers 8 bases. From germline, CDR1 is LNHDA and CDR2 SQIVND (reference sequence). The CDR3 covers 15 residues. Germline trimming cut 7 bases from V and 2 bases from J; bases unmatched to any gene: 7. CDR3: CASKTGVGGNQPQHF. The CDR3 DNA reads TGTGCCAGTAAGACAGGGGTTGGTGGCAATCAGCCCCAGCATTTT.

The chain recombines TRBV7-9 with TRBJ1-1; D is unresolved. The V end lost 4 bases, the J end lost 10 bases, and 16 bases lay between the germline ends. The CDR3 is made up of 13 amino acids. Per germline, CDR1 SEHNR and CDR2 FQNEAQ (reference sequence). The CDR3 reads CASSSSRLLGAFF. The CDR3, as DNA: TGTGCCAGCAGCTCCTCCCGCCTGCTCGGAGCTTTCTTT.

J is TRBJ1-1 and V is TRBV9, with D unclear. Per germline, CDR1 SGDLS and CDR2 YYNGEE. V dropped 0 bases and J dropped 1 base, with 10 bases sitting between them. This CDR3 has 15 residues. The CDR3 protein is CASSVDPGRNTEAFF. In nucleotides, the CDR3 is TGTGCCAGCAGCGTAGACCCGGGAAGGAACACTGAAGCTTTCTTT.

This chain connects TRBV29-1 to TRBJ2-7; 9 nucleotides agree with TRBD2. The CDR3 length is 14 residues. CDR1 is SQVTM, CDR2 ANQGSEA, per germline. J was trimmed by 1 base and V by 3 bases; bases with no gene match: 4. The CDR3 DNA reads TGCAGCGTTGAGCCTAGCGGGAATTCCTACGAGCAGTACTTC. It is translated as CSVEPSGNSYEQYF.

J is TRBJ1-3 and V is TRBV5-8, with D uncertain. There are 16 residues in the CDR3. In germline, CDR1 is SGHTS, CDR2 YDEGEE. V gave up 5 bases and J gave up 0 bases, with 15 bases separating them. The CDR3: CASSMLGPASGNTIYF. The CDR3 DNA is TGTGCCAGCAGTATGTTGGGCCCAGCCTCTGGAAACACCATATATTTT.

This clone was detected only a few times. The gene calls are TRBV7-9 and TRBJ2-1; 7 nucleotides match TRBD2. The ends lost 1 base at V and 8 bases at J; junction bases unmatched: 8. This CDR3 has 15 residues. CDR1 and CDR2 (germline): SEHNR, FQNEAQ (reference sequence). CDR3 protein: CASSLVGLVVDEQFF. CDR3 bases: TGTGCCAGCAGCTTAGTTGGACTAGTGGTCGATGAGCAGTTCTTC.

The V call is TRBV7-8, the J call TRBJ2-7; no clear D gene. This CDR3 is 14 amino acids long. Trimming pared 0 bases from V and 2 bases from J, leaving 8 bases between. Germline V gives CDR1 SGHVS, CDR2 FQNEAQ. The CDR3 spells CASSLARSAYEQYF. The CDR3 coding sequence is TGTGCCAGCAGCTTAGCCCGGAGTGCCTACGAGCAGTACTTC.

This clone has only one observation. The chain is built from TRBV6-5 and TRBJ1-5, with D possibly being TRBD1 (5 bases). Trimming removed 6 bases at V and 4 bases at J, with 16 bases between. The CDR3 spans 15 residues. Germline lookup yields CDR1 MNHEY and CDR2 SVGAGI. Here the CDR3 reads CASRAPEGQNQPQHF. CDR3 bases: TGTGCCAGCAGGGCTCCGGAGGGGCAGAATCAGCCCCAGCATTTT.

This clone was counted a single time. The gene calls are TRBV7-8 and TRBJ2-5, with D perhaps matching TRBD2 (6 bases). The V gene's germline CDR1 is SGHVS and CDR2 FQNEAQ. V was trimmed by 1 base and J by 2 bases, leaving 26 bases between them. The CDR3 is 20 residues long. The CDR3: CASSLEQILARIKPQETQYF. DNA for the CDR3: TGTGCCAGCAGCTTAGAACAGATCCTAGCGCGAATTAAACCACAAGAGACCCAGTACTTC.

The chain joins TRBV5-1 to TRBJ1-1; D might be TRBD1 (6 bases). This CDR3 spans 15 amino acids. The V end lost 2 bases, the J end lost 0 bases, and 11 bases lay between the germline ends. Germline CDR1 SGHRS, CDR2 YFSETQ. CDR3 residues: CASSFNRAMNTEAFF. In DNA form, the CDR3 reads TGCGCCAGCAGCTTCAACAGGGCTATGAACACTGAAGCTTTCTTT.

V usage is TRBV7-8 and J usage is TRBJ2-1, with TRBD2 matching 8 bases. V was clipped by 8 bases and J by 9 bases; unmatched bases: 12. This CDR3 contains 14 residues. CDR1 SGHVS and CDR2 FQNEAQ come from the germline V gene. Written as DNA, the CDR3 is TGTGCCAGCCGGACACCGGGACTAGGACCTGAGCAGTTCTTC. Protein: CASRTPGLGPEQFF.

The chain joins TRBV7-2 to TRBJ1-2; D possibly corresponds to TRBD1 (6 bases). CDR1 and CDR2 (germline): SGHTA, FQGNSA. Trimming took 4 bases from V and 7 from J, leaving 10 bases between them. CDR3 length: 12 amino acids. CDR3 amino acids: CASSSGTLGYTF. CDR3 sequence (DNA): TGTGCCAGCAGCTCCGGGACACTTGGCTACACCTTC.

For the CDR3, the DNA is TGTGCCAGCAGCCCGAGGATGACAGGAGGAGAGACCCAGTACTTC. Protein product: CASSPRMTGGETQYF. The genes are TRBV5-6 and TRBJ2-5; possible D gene TRBD1, 6 bases. V lost 4 bases, J lost 4 bases, and 17 bases lay in between. CDR3 size: 15 residues. Germline values: CDR1 SGHDT, CDR2 YYEEEE.

This sequence joins TRBV11-1 and TRBJ2-7, with D maybe TRBD2 (6 bases). V lost 1 base and J 6 bases, leaving 10 bases between the germline ends. There are 13 residues in the CDR3. Germline CDR1 and CDR2: SGHAT and FQDESV (reference sequence). CDR3 coding DNA: TGTGCCAGCAGCTTAGAGACTAGGGGCGAGCAGTACTTC. Translating gives CASSLETRGEQYF.

The chain has TRBV28 and TRBJ2-3; 11 bases agree with TRBD2. V trimming: 5 bases; J trimming: 4 bases; junction bases outside the gene matches: 14. CDR1 MDHEN and CDR2 SYDVKM come from the germline V gene. This CDR3 contains 18 residues. The CDR3 nucleotides read TGTGCCAGCAGTACGGCTAGCGGGAGGTTTTTTTTAGCAGATACGCAGTATTTT. It specifies CASSTASGRFFLADTQYF.

The chain employs TRBV4-2 and TRBJ1-5, with D uncertain. The CDR3 is 16 amino acids. The germline V gene encodes CDR1 LGHNA and CDR2 YNFKEQ. V lost 0 bases and J 0 bases, leaving 9 bases between the germline ends. The CDR3 reads CASSQEPGNSNQPQHF. The CDR3 coding sequence is TGTGCCAGCAGCCAAGAACCGGGAAATAGCAATCAGCCCCAGCATTTT.

The chain couples TRBV6-5 to TRBJ1-6; TRBD1 matches at 10 bases. With 6 bases clipped from V and 9 bases from J, the junction kept 5 bases outside the gene matches. This CDR3 region has 14 residues. Germline CDR1 and CDR2: MNHEY and SVGAGI. The CDR3: CASRTGQGFSPLHF. For the CDR3, the DNA is TGTGCCAGCAGGACGGGACAGGGGTTTTCACCCCTCCACTTT.

The V and J genes are TRBV5-1 and TRBJ2-7; D remains unclear. In germline, CDR1 is SGHRS, CDR2 YFSETQ. CDR3 length equals 13 residues. With 2 bases removed from V and 6 bases from J, the gap between germline ends came to 12 bases. CDR3 coding DNA: TGCGCCAGCAGCTTATCCGTTACGGGCGAGCAGTACTTC. Translating it yields CASSLSVTGEQYF.

V gene TRBV4-1 combines with J gene TRBJ2-7; 8 nucleotides line up with TRBD2. This CDR3 contains 15 residues. The ends lost 4 bases at V and 5 bases at J; junction bases unmatched: 10. Per the germline V gene, CDR1 is MGHRA and CDR2 is YSYEKL. CDR3 protein: CASSPKELAEHEQYF. The CDR3 bases are TGCGCCAGCAGCCCGAAGGAACTAGCGGAACACGAGCAGTACTTC.

The rearrangement links TRBV30 to TRBJ2-1, with 10 bases aligning to TRBD2. The CDR3 is made up of 17 amino acids. V gave up 1 base and J gave up 5 bases; unmatched junction bases: 11. Germline V gene lookup returns CDR1 GTSNPN and CDR2 SVGIG (reference sequence). CDR3 amino acids: CAWSDGGGLAENNEQFF. In DNA form, the CDR3 reads TGTGCCTGGAGTGACGGGGGTGGACTAGCGGAGAACAATGAGCAGTTCTTC. Full variable domain (remainder filled in from reference TRBV30 and TRBJ2-1): SQTIHQWPATLVQPVGSPLSLECTVEGTSNPNLYWYRQAAGRGLQLLFYSVGIGQISSEVPQNLSASRPQDRQFILSSKKLLLSDSGFYLCAWSDGGGLAENNEQFFGPGTRLTVL.